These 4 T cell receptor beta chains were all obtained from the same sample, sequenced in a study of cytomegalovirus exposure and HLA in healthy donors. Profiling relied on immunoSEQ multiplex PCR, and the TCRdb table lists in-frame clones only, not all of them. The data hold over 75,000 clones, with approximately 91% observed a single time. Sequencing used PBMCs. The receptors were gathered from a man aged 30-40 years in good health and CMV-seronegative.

In DNA form, the CDR3 reads TGTGCCAGCAGCTTATCCCCAGCGGGAGTGAGGAACAATGAGCAGTTCTTC. Encoded protein: CASSLSPAGVRNNEQFF. The J gene is TRBJ2-1, the V gene TRBV13; 8 nucleotides agree with TRBD2. This CDR3 comprises 17 residues. Losses at the gene ends were 2 bases for V and 5 bases for J; bases not matched to a gene: 11. Germline CDR1 and CDR2: PRHDT and FYEKMQ (reference sequence). Filled out from reference TRBV13 and TRBJ2-1, the complete variable domain reads AAGVIQSPRHLIKEKRETATLKCYPIPRHDTVYWYQQGPGQDPQFLISFYEKMQSDKGSIPDRFSAQQFSDYHSELNMSSLELGDSALYFCASSLSPAGVRNNEQFFGPGTRLTVL.

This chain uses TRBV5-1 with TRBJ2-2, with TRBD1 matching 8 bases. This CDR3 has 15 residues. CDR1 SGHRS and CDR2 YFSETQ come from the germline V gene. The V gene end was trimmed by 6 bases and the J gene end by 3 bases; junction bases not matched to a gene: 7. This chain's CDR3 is CASTIGQGHTGELFF. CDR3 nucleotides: TGCGCCAGCACTATAGGACAGGGTCACACCGGGGAGCTGTTTTTT.

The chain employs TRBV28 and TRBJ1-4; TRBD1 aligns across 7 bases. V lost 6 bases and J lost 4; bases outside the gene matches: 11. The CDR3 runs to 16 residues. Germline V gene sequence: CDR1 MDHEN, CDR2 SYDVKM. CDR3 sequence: CASSHSSGTVNEKLFF. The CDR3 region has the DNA TGTGCCAGCAGCCACTCTTCCGGGACAGTTAATGAAAAACTGTTTTTT.

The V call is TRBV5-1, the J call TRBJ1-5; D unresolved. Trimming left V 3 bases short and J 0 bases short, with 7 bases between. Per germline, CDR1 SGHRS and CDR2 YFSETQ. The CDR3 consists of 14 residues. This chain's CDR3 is CASSYGDSNQPQHF. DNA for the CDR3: TGCGCCAGCAGCTACGGAGATAGCAATCAGCCCCAGCATTTT.